The 6 T cell receptor beta chains below were found in one sample sequenced in a study of cytomegalovirus exposure and HLA in healthy donors. The primer mix had 60 Vbeta and 13 Jbeta primers. Method: immunoSEQ multiplex PCR; TCRdb's copy keeps in-frame clones and lacks some. The sample records 200,000 or so clones, roughly 84% being singletons. The specimen sequenced was PBMCs. The receptor source for this set is a boy younger than 10 in good health and CMV-seronegative.

The V gene is TRBV11-2, the J gene TRBJ1-4; D ambiguous. From germline, CDR1 is SGHAT and CDR2 FQNNGV. V was cut by 5 bases and J by 6 bases, with 16 bases left in between. The CDR3 spans 15 residues. Written as DNA, the CDR3 is TGTGCCAGCAGCCAAGAGGGCAGGTTGGATGAAAAACTGTTTTTT. Translating gives CASSQEGRLDEKLFF.

The rearrangement joins TRBV28 to TRBJ2-5; possibly TRBD2 for D (5 bases). Germline values: CDR1 MDHEN, CDR2 SYDVKM. The ends were cut back, 5 bases at V and 5 bases at J, with 18 bases in the middle. CDR3 size: 15 residues. The CDR3 DNA reads TGTGCCAGCAGTCCTCCAAGGAACGGCGGGGAGACCCAGTACTTC. It translates to CASSPPRNGGETQYF.

The chain recombines TRBV4-2 with TRBJ2-7; TRBD1 agrees at 8 bases. Trimming took 0 bases from V and 4 from J; bases not matched to a gene: 5. This CDR3 region has 15 residues. Germline CDR1 and CDR2: LGHNA and YNFKEQ. The CDR3: CASSQEWTGLYEQYF. The CDR3 DNA sequence: TGTGCCAGCAGCCAAGAGTGGACAGGGTTGTACGAGCAGTACTTC.

The V gene is TRBV7-8, the J gene TRBJ2-5, with unresolved D. Trimming pared 0 bases from V and 5 bases from J, leaving 10 bases between. Germline V gene sequence: CDR1 SGHVS, CDR2 FQNEAQ. This CDR3 comprises 14 residues. CDR3 DNA: TGTGCCAGCAGCTTAGCTTTTATATTTGAGACCCAGTACTTC. Its protein product is CASSLAFIFETQYF. Together with reference TRBV7-8 and TRBJ2-5, the CDR3 gives the full variable domain: GAGVSQSPRYKVAKRGQDVALRCDPISGHVSLFWYQQALGQGPEFLTYFQNEAQLDKSGLPSDRFFAERPEGSVSTLKIQRTQQEDSAVYLCASSLAFIFETQYFGPGTRLLVL.

The chain has TRBV19 and TRBJ1-5, with D maybe TRBD1 (5 bases). The germline CDR1 and CDR2 sequences are LNHDA and SQIVND (reference sequence). The length of the CDR3 is 13 residues. V lost 7 bases and J lost 4, with 11 bases in between. Here the CDR3 DNA reads TGTGCCAGTAAGGCAGGGCATAATCAGCCCCAGCATTTT. It is translated as CASKAGHNQPQHF.

The CDR3 here is CASSQGASGRIDEQYF. DNA of the CDR3: TGCGCCAGCAGCCAAGGGGCTAGCGGGAGAATCGACGAGCAGTACTTC. V gene TRBV4-1 combines with J gene TRBJ2-7; 10 nucleotides match TRBD2. CDR1 is MGHRA, CDR2 YSYEKL, per germline. This CDR3 comprises 16 residues. Unmatched junction bases numbered 8, after V lost 1 base and J lost 5 bases.